Below, 10 T cell receptor beta chains from the same sample are listed, as sequenced in a study of blood T cell repertoires in COVID-19. TCRdb's table, derived via immunoSEQ multiplex PCR, lists solely in-frame clones and lacks some. The sample consists of about 90,000 clones, approximately 80% of them appearing once. Sequenced: peripheral blood. All receptors come from a man aged 50-60 years with acute or convalescent COVID-19.

The J gene is TRBJ2-5, the V gene TRBV19, with TRBD2 identical over 7 bases. V was pared by 3 bases and J by 4 bases, with 14 bases of the junction left unmatched. CDR1 and CDR2 (germline): LNHDA, SQIVND (reference sequence). The CDR3 is 17 residues long. CDR3 in DNA: TGTGCCAGTAGTATCGTGTCTTGGGAGGGGATCGGAGAGACCCAGTACTTC. This translates into CASSIVSWEGIGETQYF.

The CDR3 DNA sequence: TGTGCCATCGCACCGGGACAGGGGGGGACCTATGGCTACACCTTC. This codes for CAIAPGQGGTYGYTF. This chain connects TRBV10-3 to TRBJ1-2; 11 bases align to TRBD1. The germline gives CDR1 ENHRY, CDR2 SYGVKD. The CDR3 has 15 residues. Trimming at V came to 8 bases and at J to 4 bases, leaving 9 bases not matched to a gene.

The chain links TRBV6-5 to TRBJ1-1; 7 bases line up with TRBD1. The CDR3 contains 13 residues. Per the germline V gene, CDR1 is MNHEY and CDR2 is SVGAGI. The junction had 4 bases not matched to a gene; V was cut back by 3 bases and J by 6 bases. CDR3 sequence: CASSYIRGPEAFF. In nucleotides, the CDR3 is TGTGCCAGCAGTTATATAAGGGGGCCTGAAGCTTTCTTT.

This clone was detected many times. This chain links TRBV6-5 with TRBJ1-5; no definite D call. Trimming took off 2 bases at V and 4 bases at J, with 6 bases between the two ends. Germline-derived CDR1 and CDR2 are MNHEY and SVGAGI. The CDR3 covers 13 residues. This CDR3 is CASSYGENQPQHF. The CDR3 DNA follows: TGTGCCAGCAGTTACGGAGAAAATCAGCCCCAGCATTTT.

The chain links TRBV30 to TRBJ2-6; possible D gene TRBD2, 5 bases. The CDR3 loop spans 15 amino acids. V was clipped by 1 base and J by 0 bases, with 7 bases between them. Germline CDR1 and CDR2: GTSNPN and SVGIG (reference sequence). CDR3 nucleotide sequence: TGTGCCTGGAGTGGGAGGACCTCTGGGGCCAACGTCCTGACTTTC. It translates to CAWSGRTSGANVLTF.

This chain uses TRBV11-2 with TRBJ2-3; D might be TRBD2 (5 bases). The CDR3 is made up of 16 amino acids. Trimming pared 0 bases from V and 2 bases from J, leaving 12 bases between. Germline CDR1 is SGHAT and CDR2 is FQNNGV. CDR3 sequence (DNA): TGTGCCAGCAGCTTAGATCTAGCACAACCCACAGATACGCAGTATTTT. Translation: CASSLDLAQPTDTQYF.

The chain has TRBV9 and TRBJ2-2; 7 bases line up with TRBD2. Germline V gene data show CDR1 as SGDLS and CDR2 as YYNGEE. The CDR3 length is 13 residues. V lost 5 bases to trimming and J lost 5 bases; unmatched junction nucleotides: 3. The CDR3 DNA reads as TGTGCCAGCAGGGGGGAGGGGACCGGGGAGCTGTTTTTT. Translation: CASRGEGTGELFF.

This clone showed up just once. This chain links TRBV28 with TRBJ1-1; 8 bases fit TRBD1. The V gene end was trimmed by 5 bases and the J gene end by 7 bases; junction bases not matched to a gene: 3. In germline, CDR1 is MDHEN, CDR2 SYDVKM. The CDR3 contains 12 residues. CDR3 nucleotide sequence: TGTGCCAGCAGTCCGGACAGGGATGAAGCTTTCTTT. It encodes CASSPDRDEAFF.

The sample holds a few counts of this clone. The chain recombines TRBV29-1 with TRBJ1-2; D possibly corresponds to TRBD1 (6 bases). CDR3 length equals 14 residues. Germline loops: CDR1 SQVTM, CDR2 ANQGSEA. V lost 4 bases and J lost 2, with 14 bases in between. CDR3 protein: CSVGGTGSNYGYTF. As DNA, the CDR3 is TGCAGCGTTGGGGGAACAGGGTCGAACTATGGCTACACCTTC.

The V gene is TRBV5-1, the J gene TRBJ1-4; 9 bases fit TRBD1. Trimming removed 4 bases from V and 10 bases from J; junction bases left unmatched: 5. The CDR3 length is 13 residues. Germline V lookup: CDR1 SGHRS, CDR2 YFSETQ. Here the CDR3 reads CASSEGQGGKLFF. The DNA of the CDR3 is TGCGCCAGCAGCGAGGGACAGGGAGGAAAACTGTTTTTT.